The present T cell receptor (beta chain) was sequenced within a study of cytomegalovirus exposure and HLA in healthy donors. As for the study in general: Most donors, just over 80% of several hundred genotyped, fell in the Caucasian-associated ancestry cluster.

Germline-derived CDR1 and CDR2 are LGHNT and FRNRAP. J gave up 4 bases and V 2 bases, and 0 bases lay outside the gene matches. The CDR3 totals 13 residues. PCR amplification relied on 60 Vbeta primers (plus 13 Jbeta primers). The protocol was immunoSEQ multiplex PCR, while the TCRdb copy is restricted to in-frame clones and leaves out a portion. The sample shows approximately 290,000 clones, approximately 80% of them seen only once. Sample: PBMCs. The chain has TRBV12-5 and TRBJ2-5; TRBD2 matches at 8 bases. This receptor was identified in a girl aged 2 to 9 in good health and CMV-seronegative. The CDR3 here is CASGLLAGETQYF. In DNA, the CDR3 is TGTGCTAGTGGTTTGCTAGCGGGAGAGACCCAGTACTTC.